Shown below are 13 T cell receptor beta chains from a single sample sequenced in a study of blood T cell repertoires in COVID-19. Sequenced by immunoSEQ multiplex PCR; TCRdb stores in-frame clones only, minus some. The sample lists 130,000 to 150,000 clones; roughly 90% were seen once. Material for sequencing was PBMCs or T cells enriched from blood (not recorded which). The source is a woman aged 25 to 45 with acute COVID-19.

The chain links TRBV5-5 to TRBJ1-2; 8 positions agree with TRBD1. The germline gives CDR1 SGHKS, CDR2 YYEKEE (reference sequence). CDR3 size: 16 residues. The V segment lost 4 bases and the J segment 5 bases; nucleotides outside the gene matches: 13. CDR3 sequence reads: CASSLSPGQGGYGYTF. Written as DNA, the CDR3 is TGTGCCAGCAGCCTATCCCCAGGACAGGGCGGGTATGGCTACACCTTC.

The chain carries TRBV19 and TRBJ1-2; no clear D. The CDR3 is 17 residues long. Germline V gene sequence: CDR1 LNHDA, CDR2 SQIVND (reference sequence). V dropped 7 bases and J dropped 0 bases, with 21 bases sitting between them. DNA of the CDR3: TGTGCCAGTACCATCAGGCCCCCGGTCAGAGCTAACTATGGCTACACCTTC. Protein sequence: CASTIRPPVRANYGYTF.

This clone was seen ten or more times. It is unclear where the CDR3 begins or ends on the DNA, so no DNA is shown, and the CDR3 is as TCRdb lists it. J is TRBJ2-7 and V is TRBV21-1; the table's D call, TRBD2, has no DNA check behind it. TRBV21-1 is noted as a pseudogene. A total of 17 residues make up the CDR3, ends included. CDR3 residues: CASSKVLVASGSGKQYF.

This rearrangement joins TRBV6-5 to TRBJ2-3, with D perhaps TRBD2 (5 bases). The germline V and J ends were trimmed by 6 bases and 2 bases, with 12 bases remaining between them. Germline values: CDR1 MNHEY, CDR2 SVGAGI. CDR3 size: 14 residues. The DNA of the CDR3 is TGTGCCAGCAGCGGACCGGGGTTCACAGATACGCAGTATTTT. It codes for CASSGPGFTDTQYF.

The rearrangement joins TRBV30 to TRBJ1-6; D not certain. This CDR3 is 11 amino acids long. The V gene's germline CDR1 is GTSNPN and CDR2 SVGIG (reference sequence). Trimming took off 3 bases at V and 9 bases at J, with 6 bases between the two ends. The chain's CDR3 is CAWSESSPLHF. The CDR3 region has the DNA TGTGCCTGGAGCGAGAGTTCACCCCTCCACTTT. Variable domain in full (rest from reference TRBV30 and TRBJ1-6): SQTIHQWPATLVQPVGSPLSLECTVEGTSNPNLYWYRQAAGRGLQLLFYSVGIGQISSEVPQNLSASRPQDRQFILSSKKLLLSDSGFYLCAWSESSPLHFGNGTRLTVT.

The V gene is TRBV7-2, the J gene TRBJ2-1; 9 bases fit TRBD2. Germline V gene data show CDR1 as SGHTA and CDR2 as FQGNSA. CDR3 length equals 18 residues. Trimming at V came to 1 base and at J to 4 bases, leaving 11 bases not matched to a gene. This CDR3 is CASSLGLAGLSLYNEQFF. The CDR3 DNA is TGTGCCAGCAGCTTAGGGCTAGCGGGACTCTCCCTATACAATGAGCAGTTCTTC.

CDR3 in DNA: TGCGCCAGCAGCTCCAATCGGGGTGTTTGCTATGGCTACACCTTC. Protein product: CASSSNRGVCYGYTF. The rearrangement uses TRBV10-1 and TRBJ1-2; no definite D call. The germline CDR1 and CDR2 sequences are WNHNN and SYGVQD (reference sequence). The CDR3 is 15 residues long. V was pared by 6 bases and J by 4 bases, with 18 bases between.

The gene calls are TRBV24-1 and TRBJ1-5; 10 nucleotides align to TRBD1. After removal of 7 bases from V and 7 bases from J, the junction contained 6 bases not matched to a gene. This CDR3 contains 14 residues. In germline, CDR1 is KGHDR, CDR2 SFDVKD. For the CDR3, the DNA is TGTGCCACCAGGGGACAGGGGCCGGAGCAGCCCCAGCATTTT. It specifies CATRGQGPEQPQHF.

The CDR3 region has the DNA TGTGCCAGTAGTATAGAACAGGGGGTGCCTAGAAGCAATCAGCCCCAGCATTTT. Protein: CASSIEQGVPRSNQPQHF. V usage is TRBV19 and J usage is TRBJ1-5, with TRBD1 matching 8 bases. The J segment lost 1 base and the V segment lost 0 bases, leaving 8 bases of the junction unmatched. This CDR3 spans 18 amino acids. Germline V gives CDR1 LNHDA, CDR2 SQIVND (reference sequence).

This chain links TRBV11-2 with TRBJ2-3, with D unresolved. Germline CDR1 reads SGHAT; CDR2 reads FQNNGV. Trimming took off 3 bases at V and 3 bases at J, with 7 bases between the two ends. The CDR3 is 13 amino acids. The CDR3 nucleotides are TGTGCCAGCAGCTTCTCCGGGACAGATACGCAGTATTTT. Translating it yields CASSFSGTDTQYF.

The gene calls are TRBV5-8 and TRBJ1-3; D not resolved. This CDR3 has 14 amino acids. Germline-derived CDR1 and CDR2 are SGHTS and YDEGEE. V was clipped by 0 bases and J by 6 bases, with 10 bases between them. CDR3 sequence reads: CASSLARQANTIYF. The CDR3 DNA sequence: TGTGCCAGCAGCTTGGCGCGACAAGCAAACACCATATATTTT.

The rearrangement joins TRBV19 to TRBJ1-6; D perhaps matches TRBD1 (5 bases). Germline CDR1 reads LNHDA; CDR2 reads SQIVND (reference sequence). The CDR3 has 18 residues. V lost 7 bases and J 0 bases, leaving 19 bases between the germline ends. In DNA form, the CDR3 reads TGTGCCAGTATGGACACCAGTACGGTGGGCTCCTATAATTCACCCCTCCACTTT. It codes for CASMDTSTVGSYNSPLHF.

CDR3 nucleotide sequence: TGTGCCAGCTCACCGAGGGTGAGTGACACCGGGGAGCTGTTTTTT. It encodes CASSPRVSDTGELFF. The gene calls are TRBV18 and TRBJ2-2; weak D call: TRBD2 (5 bases). Germline assignment: CDR1 KGHSH and CDR2 LQKENI. This CDR3 is built from 15 residues. V dropped 3 bases and J dropped 3 bases, with 11 bases sitting between them.